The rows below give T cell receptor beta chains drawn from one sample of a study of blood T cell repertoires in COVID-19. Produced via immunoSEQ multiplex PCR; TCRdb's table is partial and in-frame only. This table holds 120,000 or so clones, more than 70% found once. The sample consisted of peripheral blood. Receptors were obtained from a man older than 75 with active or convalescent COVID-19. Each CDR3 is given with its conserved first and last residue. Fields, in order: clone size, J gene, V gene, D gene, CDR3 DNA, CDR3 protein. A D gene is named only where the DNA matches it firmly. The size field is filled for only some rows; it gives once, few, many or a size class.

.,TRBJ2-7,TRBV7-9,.,TGTGCCAGCAGCCCTTCGACAGGCCCTAAGGGCTACGAGCAGTACTTC,CASSPSTGPKGYEQYF
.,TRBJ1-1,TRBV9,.,TGTGCCAGCAGCGTAGCGGGCACTGAAGCTTTCTTT,CASSVAGTEAFF
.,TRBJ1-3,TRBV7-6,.,TGTGCCAGCAGCTTGGGGAGGACAACGGGAAACACCATATATTTT,CASSLGRTTGNTIYF
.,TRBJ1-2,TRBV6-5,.,TGTGCCAGCAGCCCCAGGCGCGGGGAGGAGGGCTACACCTTC,CASSPRRGEEGYTF
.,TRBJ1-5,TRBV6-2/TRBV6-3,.,TGTGCCAGCAGTTACTCGACCTTACGGGCAGGCGGGAATCAGCCCCAGCATTTT,CASSYSTLRAGGNQPQHF
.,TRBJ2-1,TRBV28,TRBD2,TGTGCCAGCAGTTTATCTAGCGGGGGGGTCAATCAGCAGTTCTTC,CASSLSSGGVNQQFF
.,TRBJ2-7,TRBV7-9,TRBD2,TGTGCCAGCAGCCACTCCCCAGCGGGGGACTCCTACGAGCAGTACTTC,CASSHSPAGDSYEQYF
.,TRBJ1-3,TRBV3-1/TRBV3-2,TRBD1,TGTGCCAGCAGCCAAGATCAAGGACAGGCGAGCTCTGGAAACACCATATATTTT,CASSQDQGQASSGNTIYF
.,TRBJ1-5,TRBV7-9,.,TGTGCCAGCAGCTGGGGGGGCGGCAATCAGCCCCAGCATTTT,CASSWGGGNQPQHF
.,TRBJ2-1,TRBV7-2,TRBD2,TGTGCCAGCAGCTTAGCAACTAGCGGCTACAATGAGCAGTTCTTC,CASSLATSGYNEQFF
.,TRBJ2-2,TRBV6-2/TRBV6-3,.,TGTGCCAGCAGTTACGGGAGGTCCGGGGAGCTGTTTTTT,CASSYGRSGELFF
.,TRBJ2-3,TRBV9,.,TGTGCCAGCAGCGGGGCCAACACAGATACGCAGTATTTT,CASSGANTDTQYF
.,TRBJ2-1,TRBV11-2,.,TGTGCCAGCAGCTTATTTTATAGGGGAGGCGAGCAGTTCTTC,CASSLFYRGGEQFF
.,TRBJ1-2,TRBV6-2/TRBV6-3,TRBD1,TGTGCCAGCAGATACGGACAGGGAGGCTATGGCTACACCTTC,CASRYGQGGYGYTF
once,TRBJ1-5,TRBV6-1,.,TGTGCCAGCAGTGAGTGGGCTATGACCTCTCTCTTTCAGCCCCAGCATTTT,CASSEWAMTSLFQPQHF
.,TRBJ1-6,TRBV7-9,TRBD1,TGTGCCAGCAGCACCGACAGGGCTCTCGGTTCACCCCTCCACTTT,CASSTDRALGSPLHF
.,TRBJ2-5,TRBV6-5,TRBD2,TGTGCCAGCAGTTATACACTAGCGGGGGGGCCGGAGACCCAGTACTTC,CASSYTLAGGPETQYF
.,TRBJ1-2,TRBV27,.,TGTGCCAGCAGCCCCGGGACTCATAACTATGGCTACACCTTC,CASSPGTHNYGYTF
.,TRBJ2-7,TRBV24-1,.,TGTGCCAAAAATCCCCGTCACACCTCCTACGAGCAGTACTTC,CAKNPRHTSYEQYF
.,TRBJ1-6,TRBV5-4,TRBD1,TGTGCCAGCAGCCCACCTGAAGGACAGGGAGGCTCACCCCTCCACTTT,CASSPPEGQGGSPLHF
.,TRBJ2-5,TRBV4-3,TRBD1,TGCGCCAGCAGCCAAGATCCCCCGGGACAGGGGGCCGAGACCCAGTACTTC,CASSQDPPGQGAETQYF
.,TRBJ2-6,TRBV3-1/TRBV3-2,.,TGTGCCAGCAGCCGCCTGGGACTGGGCACGGGGGCCAACGTCCTGACTTTC,CASSRLGLGTGANVLTF
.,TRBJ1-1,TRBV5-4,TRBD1,TGTGCCAGCAGCGGGGGGACAGTCCTGAACACTGAAGCTTTCTTT,CASSGGTVLNTEAFF
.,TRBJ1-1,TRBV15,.,TGTGCCACCAGCAGACGGGGAGGGGGAACTGAAGCTTTCTTT,CATSRRGGGTEAFF
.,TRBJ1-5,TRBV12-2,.,TGTGCAAGTCGCCCGGGACAGATGAGCAATCAGCCCCAGCATTTT,CASRPGQMSNQPQHF
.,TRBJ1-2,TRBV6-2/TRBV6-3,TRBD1,TGTGCCAGCAGTCCGACAGGGGTCGGCTACACCTTC,CASSPTGVGYTF